A single sample is the source of the 10 T cell receptor beta chains below, sequenced in a study of beta chain features in type 1 diabetes. General observations from the study: There was a moderate but significant shortening of TCRB CDR3s in all four CD4+ subsets of Type 1 diabetes patients.

The antigens for these receptors are not known. The authors reverse transcribed all of the isolated RNA, so sequencing captured expressed TCRB transcripts. Assay: immunoSEQ multiplex PCR; the TCRdb copy retains only in-frame clones and omits some. The sample includes under 130,000 clones, 25% to 30% seen only once; the top ten take approximately 0.5%. Sequencing was done on a sample of central memory CD4+ T cells from blood. The receptors stem from a woman under 30 with type 1 diabetes.

The chain links TRBV5-1 to TRBJ2-7, with 7 bases that match TRBD2. After removal of 4 bases from V and 5 bases from J, the junction contained 9 bases not matched to a gene. In germline, CDR1 is SGHRS, CDR2 YFSETQ. This CDR3 is built from 14 residues. CDR3 nucleotides: TGCGCCAGCAGCCTTCGGGGGGTTCTCGACGAGCAGTACTTC. It translates to CASSLRGVLDEQYF.

This clone appeared a few times. The gene calls are TRBV29-1 and TRBJ1-5; 11 bases match TRBD1. The CDR3 has 15 amino acids. J was trimmed by 4 bases and V by 7 bases; bases with no gene match: 9. The germline gives CDR1 SQVTM, CDR2 ANQGSEA. In DNA form, the CDR3 reads TGCAGCGCGTCCGGGACAGGGGGTTATAATCAGCCCCAGCATTTT. This encodes CSASGTGGYNQPQHF.

In this sample, this clone turned up a few times. The chain employs TRBV29-1 and TRBJ2-1, with TRBD2 matching over 8 bases. The CDR3 spans 13 residues. Losses at the gene ends were 7 bases for V and 8 bases for J; bases not matched to a gene: 10. CDR1 is SQVTM, CDR2 ANQGSEA, per germline. The CDR3 reads CSADTTSDHEQFF. The CDR3 DNA sequence: TGCAGCGCCGACACGACTAGCGATCATGAGCAGTTCTTC.

J is TRBJ2-2 and V is TRBV2, with 9 bases that match TRBD1. V shed 4 bases, J shed 1 base, and the junction held 4 bases outside the gene matches. The CDR3 totals 16 residues. Germline CDR1 reads SNHLY; CDR2 reads FYNNEI. This chain's CDR3 is CASSGQGGENTGELFF. The CDR3 region has the DNA TGTGCCAGCAGTGGACAGGGGGGTGAGAACACCGGGGAGCTGTTTTTT.

V gene TRBV19 combines with J gene TRBJ1-4; D perhaps matches TRBD1 (5 bases). V gave up 2 bases and J gave up 0 bases, with 7 bases separating them. The CDR3 length is 15 residues. Germline assignment: CDR1 LNHDA and CDR2 SQIVND (reference sequence). CDR3 residues: CASSIQGATNEKLFF. The CDR3 DNA reads as TGTGCCAGTAGTATACAGGGCGCAACTAATGAAAAACTGTTTTTT.

V is TRBV9 and J is TRBJ2-2; D is perhaps TRBD1 (5 bases). The CDR3 sequence is 13 residues long. CDR1 and CDR2 from the germline V gene are SGDLS and YYNGEE. The V end was cut by 0 bases, the J end by 7 bases, with 7 bases between. The CDR3, as DNA: TGTGCCAGCAGCGTAGGGGGCTTCGGGGAGCTGTTTTTT. Translation gives CASSVGGFGELFF.

The V call is TRBV4-3, the J call TRBJ1-2; 7 nucleotides agree with TRBD1. Trimming cost V 2 bases and J 7 bases; bases outside gene matches: 7. Looked up from germline, CDR1 is LGHNA and CDR2 is YSLEER. The CDR3 is 14 amino acids. The CDR3 is CASSQSAQGSGYTF. The CDR3 DNA sequence: TGCGCCAGCAGCCAATCGGCACAGGGGTCTGGCTACACCTTC.

The J gene is TRBJ2-5, the V gene TRBV7-9; D possibly corresponds to TRBD2 (5 bases). CDR1 and CDR2 from the germline V gene are SEHNR and FQNEAQ (reference sequence). This CDR3 has 14 amino acids. The ends were cut back, 5 bases at V and 5 bases at J, with 15 bases in the middle. For the CDR3, the DNA is TGTGCCAGCAGCCCTCGGGCGGGTTTGGAGACCCAGTACTTC. Residues: CASSPRAGLETQYF.

V usage is TRBV18 and J usage is TRBJ1-1; 9 positions match TRBD1. J lost 8 bases, V lost 4 bases, and 14 bases had no gene match. This CDR3 comprises 16 residues. The V gene's germline CDR1 is KGHSH and CDR2 LQKENI. DNA for the CDR3: TGTGCCAGCTCACTTAACAGGGGGCAGGAAGGGGTAGAAGCTTTCTTT. It is translated as CASSLNRGQEGVEAFF.

In this sample, this clone turned up a few times. This sequence joins TRBV6-6 and TRBJ1-5; D gene uncertain. The CDR3 length is 14 residues. The V gene's germline CDR1 is MNHNY and CDR2 SVGAGI (reference sequence). The V end was cut by 6 bases, the J end by 0 bases, with 9 bases between. The CDR3 DNA reads TGTGCCAGCAGCCACGGACTTAGCAATCAGCCCCAGCATTTT. It is translated as CASSHGLSNQPQHF.